A single sample is the source of the 29 T cell receptor beta chains below, sequenced in a study of tumor and adjacent non-tumor tissue in lung cancer. The template was RNA from unsorted bulk tissue. The normal lung tissue was taken more than 3 cm from the tumor edge. A modified ARM-PCR protocol with three rounds of nested PCR amplified TCRbeta. TCRdb redid the calling of the multiplex PCR reads with MiXCR, one entry per CDR3 protein. The table shows approximately 120,000 distinct CDR3 sequences, with 62% occurring only once. The sequenced sample was distant non-tumor lung tissue. Source of these receptors: a man aged 55 to 69 with non-small cell lung cancer.

A note on this clonotype: Since a much larger clone is just one base distant, this may be a read error. J is TRBJ2-2 and V is TRBV12-3 or TRBV12-4, with a tentative D call TRBD1 (6 bases). The CDR3 has 14 amino acids. Trimming pared 7 bases from V and 4 bases from J, leaving 13 bases between. CDR3 sequence (DNA): TGTGCCAGCACCAAGGGGGACATCACCGGGGAGCTGTTTTTT. This encodes CASTKGDITGELFF.

This clonotype occurred many times. The chain combines TRBV6-5 with TRBJ2-1, with D hard to call. This CDR3 contains 15 residues. CDR1 MNHEY and CDR2 SVGAGI come from the germline V gene. V was clipped by 6 bases and J by 6 bases, with 18 bases between them. DNA of the CDR3: TGTGCCAGCAGCTTGATGTACCAGGCCCTCAATGAGCAGTTCTTC. This codes for CASSLMYQALNEQFF.

Details on this clonotype: A much larger clone differs from this one at a single base, so this may be a read error. The chain joins TRBV5-1 to TRBJ1-6; D is undetermined. In germline, CDR1 is SGHRS, CDR2 YFSETQ. V dropped 4 bases and J dropped 12 bases, with 17 bases sitting between them. This CDR3 comprises 14 residues. The CDR3 reads CASSADGGEGPLHF. As DNA, the CDR3 is TGCGCCAGCAGCGCGGACGGCGGTGAAGGACCCCTCCACTTT.

Comment on this clonotype: Since a much larger clone is just one base distant, this may be a read error. The chain combines TRBV6-5 with TRBJ2-7; D might be TRBD1 or TRBD2, each matching 5 bases. This CDR3 has 12 residues. Germline loops: CDR1 MNHEY, CDR2 SVGAGI. The CDR3 is CTSSRDRGEQYF. CDR3 sequence (DNA): TGTACCAGCAGCCGGGACCGGGGTGAGCAGTACTTC.

Only one count was recorded for this clonotype. The chain is built from TRBV6-5 and TRBJ2-3, with D maybe TRBD2 (6 bases). Trimming stripped 11 bases from V and 0 bases from J, with 15 bases between. Per the germline V gene, CDR1 is MNHEY and CDR2 is SVGAGI. The CDR3 has 14 amino acids. The CDR3 here is CAFSRGTSTDTQYF. As DNA, the CDR3 is TGTGCCTTCAGCCGAGGGACTAGCACAGATACGCAGTATTTT.

This clonotype was found many times. The chain carries TRBV5-5 and TRBJ2-1, with 11 bases fitting TRBD2. The V gene's germline CDR1 is SGHKS and CDR2 YYEKEE (reference sequence). This CDR3 spans 16 amino acids. After removal of 0 bases from V and 9 bases from J, the junction contained 8 bases not matched to a gene. CDR3 region: CASSLGGSGRAGEQFF. CDR3 DNA: TGTGCCAGCAGCTTGGGGGGTAGCGGGAGGGCCGGTGAGCAGTTCTTC.

V and J are TRBV5-1 and TRBJ2-1, with 8 bases aligning to TRBD1. There are 15 residues in the CDR3. After removal of 3 bases from V and 7 bases from J, the junction contained 9 bases not matched to a gene. In germline, CDR1 is SGHRS, CDR2 YFSETQ. CDR3 in amino acids: CASSSSEQGGNEQFF. The CDR3 DNA is TGCGCCAGCAGCTCATCGGAACAGGGGGGAAATGAGCAGTTCTTC.

This clonotype turned up a few times. V usage is TRBV12-3 or TRBV12-4 and J usage is TRBJ1-1, with TRBD1 as a possible D gene (6 bases). The CDR3 spans 13 residues. Trimming stripped 3 bases from V and 9 bases from J, with 14 bases between. The CDR3 here is CASSFRDIQKAFF. The DNA of the CDR3 is TGTGCCAGCAGTTTTCGGGACATACAGAAAGCTTTCTTT.

The CDR3 loop reads CASSSSTSGGKGEQYF. CDR3 in DNA: TGTGCCAGCAGCTCGAGCACTAGCGGGGGGAAAGGAGAGCAGTACTTC. This sequence joins TRBV7-9 and TRBJ2-7; 12 bases match TRBD2. J gave up 7 bases and V 4 bases, and 11 bases lay outside the gene matches. The germline CDR1 and CDR2 sequences are SEHNR and FQNEAQ (reference sequence). This CDR3 is built from 16 residues.

On this clonotype: Being one base from a much bigger clone, this may be a read error. The chain recombines TRBV6-2 or TRBV6-3 with TRBJ2-1; unclear D gene. The CDR3 spans 14 residues. V gave up 6 bases and J gave up 0 bases, with 9 bases separating them. Germline CDR1 reads MNHEY; CDR2 reads SVGEGT. The CDR3, as DNA: TGTGCCAGCAGCCCCTGTGCCTCCTACAATGAGCAGTTCTTC. This translates into CASSPCASYNEQFF.

Notes on this clonotype: A read error may produce the germline difference seen at one junction end. This chain uses TRBV11-3 with TRBJ1-1; 9 nucleotides agree with TRBD1. The CDR3 totals 14 residues. Germline V gene sequence: CDR1 SGHNT, CDR2 YENEEA. CDR3 residues: CATSRSQGANEAFF. As DNA, the CDR3 is TGTGCCACCAGCCGGTCACAGGGGGCAAATGAAGCTTTCTTT. Variable domain in full (rest from reference TRBV11-3 and TRBJ1-1): EAGVVQSPRYKIIEKKQPVAFWCNPISGHNTLYWYLQNLGQGPELLIRYENEEAVDDSQLPKDRFSAERLKGVDSTLKIQPAELGDSAVYLCATSRSQGANEAFFGQGTRLTVV.

Concerning this clonotype: The conserved phenylalanine or tryptophan normally closing the CDR3 is absent here, so this likely arose from a read error. The rearrangement joins TRBV12-3 or TRBV12-4 to TRBJ2-6, with D possibly matching TRBD2 (6 bases). V lost 5 bases to trimming and J lost 0 bases, with 14 bases between them. The CDR3 runs to 17 residues. CDR3 DNA sequence: TGTGCCAGCAGTCATGGGACTTCTGCCTCTGGGGCCAACGTCCTGACTTTG. Residues: CASSHGTSASGANVLTL.

The V call is TRBV4-2, the J call TRBJ2-4; TRBD2 agrees at 7 bases. CDR1 is LGHNA and CDR2 is YNFKEQ in the germline V gene. The length of the CDR3 is 19 residues. This chain's CDR3 is CVSSQAQASGSLAKNIQYF. The CDR3 DNA is TGTGTCAGTAGCCAAGCGCAGGCTAGCGGATCGTTAGCTAAAAACATTCAGTACTTC.

Concerning this clonotype: A much larger clone sits a single nucleotide away, making a read error possible. The V call is TRBV12-3 or TRBV12-4, the J call TRBJ1-1; 8 positions agree with TRBD1. The CDR3 spans 14 residues. The CDR3 nucleotides are TGTACCAGCAGGGGGACAGGTGCTAACACTGAAGCTTTCTTT. Protein: CTSRGTGANTEAFF.

This clonotype was found a few times. The junction departs from the called germline gene at one end, perhaps through a read error. CDR3 sequence: CASSPGTLIENTEASF. For the CDR3, the DNA is TGTGCCAGCAGCCCCGGGACCCTCATTGAGAACACTGAAGCTTCCTTT. The chain couples TRBV11-2 to TRBJ1-1, with D maybe TRBD1 (5 bases). The CDR3 covers 16 residues. The germline V gene encodes CDR1 SGHAT and CDR2 FQNNGV. Filled out from reference TRBV11-2 and TRBJ1-1, the complete variable domain reads EAGVAQSPRYKIIEKRQSVAFWCNPISGHATLYWYQQILGQGPKLLIQFQNNGVVDDSQLPKDRFSAERLKGVDSTLKIQPAKLEDSAVYLCASSPGTLIENTEASFGQGTRLTVV.

This clonotype has ten or more counts. This chain connects TRBV13 to TRBJ1-2; D is unclear. The germline V and J ends were trimmed by 2 bases and 8 bases, with 15 bases remaining between them. Germline V gives CDR1 PRHDT, CDR2 FYEKMQ (reference sequence). This CDR3 region has 14 residues. CDR3 nucleotides: TGTGCCAGCAGCTTAAAAGGAGGTGCCAGGGGCTACACCTTC. Its translation is CASSLKGGARGYTF.

To note about this clonotype: One junction end disagrees with the germline gene, perhaps due to a read error. This sequence joins TRBV10-3 and TRBJ2-7, with 7 nucleotides matching TRBD1. The CDR3 has 14 amino acids. In germline, CDR1 is ENHRY, CDR2 SYGVKD. The CDR3 loop reads CAFSEGAGAYEQYF. DNA for the CDR3: TGTGCCTTCAGTGAGGGGGCCGGGGCCTACGAGCAGTACTTC.

V gene TRBV28 combines with J gene TRBJ1-6, with unresolved D. The CDR3 is 14 amino acids. CDR1 is MDHEN and CDR2 is SYDVKM in the germline V gene. V was clipped by 8 bases and J by 11 bases, with 19 bases between them. The CDR3, as DNA: TGTGCCAGCGCTGCCCCAGGCGATACTCCACCCCTCCACTTT. Translating it yields CASAAPGDTPPLHF.

As for this clonotype: Its ends do not fully match the called genes, so a read error is possible. This chain connects TRBV30 to TRBJ2-7; 10 bases are shared with TRBD2. Germline CDR1 and CDR2: GTSNPN and SVGIG (reference sequence). This CDR3 has 15 residues. The CDR3 coding sequence is TGCGCCTGGAGCGAAGGACTAGCGGTAAACTACGGGCAGTACTTC. Translation: CAWSEGLAVNYGQYF.

Concerning this clonotype: Sequence at one end of the junction differs from germline and may be a read error. The chain recombines TRBV14 with TRBJ1-1; no firm D call. The CDR3 has 16 amino acids. Germline lookup yields CDR1 SGHDN and CDR2 FVKESK. CDR3 protein: CGSESTADGESTEAFF. CDR3 DNA: TGTGGCAGCGAATCAACAGCCGACGGAGAGAGCACTGAAGCTTTCTTT.

This clonotype was seen just once. This may be a read error: a much more frequent sequence differs by one nucleotide. V gene TRBV28 combines with J gene TRBJ2-7; no reliable D call. The CDR3 runs to 14 residues. CDR1 MDHEN and CDR2 SYDVKM come from the germline V gene. CDR3 region: CPSSRLILAYEQYF. The CDR3 DNA reads TGTCCCAGCAGCCGGTTGATTCTGGCCTACGAGCAGTACTTC.

This clonotype was detected only once. One end of the junction varies from germline; a read error may be responsible. The V gene is TRBV4-1, the J gene TRBJ2-2; weak D call: TRBD2 (6 bases). Germline lookup yields CDR1 MGHRA and CDR2 YSYEKL. This CDR3 spans 17 amino acids. CDR3 residues: CASIQDLADLSGGELFF. The CDR3 DNA follows: TGCGCCAGCATCCAAGATCTGGCGGACCTGTCAGGCGGGGAGCTCTTTTTT.

This clonotype showed up just a few times. The chain couples TRBV4-2 to TRBJ1-6; 8 bases align to TRBD1. CDR3 length: 16 amino acids. Germline CDR1 LGHNA, CDR2 YNFKEQ. V gave up 0 bases and J gave up 14 bases; unmatched junction bases: 12. In DNA form, the CDR3 reads TGTGCCAGCAGCCAAGACTGGACAGGGACAAATTCCGCCCTCCACTTT. This codes for CASSQDWTGTNSALHF.

This clonotype was seen only a few times. The chain recombines TRBV9 with TRBJ1-6; no reliable D call. Germline CDR1 SGDLS, CDR2 YYNGEE. Trimming left V 4 bases short and J 7 bases short, with 9 bases between. The CDR3 sequence is 13 residues long. Here the CDR3 DNA reads TGTGCCAGCAGCCGGCGGGCGAATTCACCCCTCCACTTT. Translating gives CASSRRANSPLHF.

With regard to this clonotype: Since a much larger clone is just one base distant, this may be a read error. This chain connects TRBV20-1 to TRBJ1-1; 8 bases fit TRBD1. The CDR3 length is 13 residues. Germline-derived CDR1 and CDR2 are DFQATT and SNEGSKA (reference sequence). V was pared by 6 bases and J by 6 bases, with 9 bases of the junction left unmatched. This CDR3 is CSAATGVTAEAFF. The CDR3 DNA reads TGCAGTGCCGCGACAGGGGTCACCGCTGAAGCTTTCTTT.

The table lists this clonotype with a few counts. Since the CDR3 does not end with the conserved phenylalanine or tryptophan, this likely comes from a read error. This sequence joins TRBV24-1 and TRBJ2-1, with no clear D. Germline CDR1 is KGHDR and CDR2 is SFDVKD. The CDR3 loop spans 14 amino acids. V lost 3 bases and J lost 1, with 6 bases in between. In DNA form, the CDR3 reads TGTGCCACCAGTGATGGCGGTTCCTACAATGAGCAGTTCTTA. Protein sequence: CATSDGGSYNEQFL.

With respect to this clonotype: The conserved final phenylalanine or tryptophan is absent from the CDR3, which likely points to a read error. The chain links TRBV4-3 to TRBJ2-1; 7 bases match TRBD1. This CDR3 spans 16 amino acids. Germline assignment: CDR1 LGHNA and CDR2 YSLEER. The chain's CDR3 is CTSSQDLGNRGHEQFY. In DNA, the CDR3 is TGCACCAGTAGCCAAGATCTAGGGAACAGGGGCCATGAGCAGTTCTAC.

This clonotype was seen a single time. The rearrangement uses TRBV6-2 or TRBV6-3 and TRBJ2-7; 8 bases align to TRBD1. The CDR3 consists of 18 residues. Germline trimming cut 5 bases from V and 3 bases from J; bases unmatched to any gene: 18. Germline CDR1 reads MNHEY; CDR2 reads SVGEGT. CDR3 sequence (DNA): TGTGCCAGCAGTCCCGGGACAGGTGGGACCATCGGCCGCTACGAGCAGTACTTC. It yields the protein CASSPGTGGTIGRYEQYF.

This clonotype was counted a few times. Since a much larger clone is just one base distant, this may be a read error. CDR3 residues: CASSQPTPEQYF. Written as DNA, the CDR3 is TGCGCCAGCAGCCAACCTACCCCCGAGCAGTACTTC. V and J are TRBV4-1 and TRBJ2-7, with D unresolved. Germline V CDR1 and CDR2: MGHRA, YSYEKL. V gave up 2 bases and J gave up 6 bases, with 8 bases separating them. The CDR3 is made up of 12 amino acids.